The 15 T cell receptor beta chains below all came from one sample that was sequenced in a study of T cell changes during pregnancy in multiple sclerosis. The repertoire was sequenced with immunoSEQ multiplex PCR; TCRdb's copy has only in-frame clones and lacks some. The sample carries roughly 30,000 clones, 89% recorded once. The specimen comprised CD8+ T cells from peripheral blood mononuclear cells, sampled in the second trimester of pregnancy. These TCRs come from a female donor with multiple sclerosis, enrolled in a pregnancy study.

This clone was observed once. The chain uses TRBV9 and TRBJ2-2, with 9 bases identical to TRBD1. The CDR3 has 16 amino acids. Trimming removed 3 bases from V and 4 bases from J; junction bases left unmatched: 7. Per the germline V gene, CDR1 is SGDLS and CDR2 is YYNGEE. The CDR3 sequence is CASSEPGQGITGELFF. The CDR3 DNA reads TGTGCCAGCAGCGAACCGGGACAGGGAATCACCGGGGAGCTGTTTTTT.

The chain uses TRBV2 and TRBJ1-1, with unresolved D. The CDR3 loop spans 12 amino acids. Trimming stripped 10 bases from V and 5 bases from J, with 14 bases between. Germline CDR1 and CDR2: SNHLY and FYNNEI. CDR3 protein: CAISHYGTEAFF. CDR3 DNA sequence: TGTGCCATATCCCACTACGGGACTGAAGCTTTCTTT.

The V call is TRBV6-6, the J call TRBJ2-1; weak D call: TRBD1 (5 bases). The CDR3 runs 12 residues. The germline V and J ends were trimmed by 4 bases and 8 bases, with 9 bases remaining between them. Germline CDR1 and CDR2: MNHNY and SVGAGI (reference sequence). CDR3 DNA: TGTGCCAGCAGTTCCCCCAGGGATGAGCAGTTCTTC. Amino acid sequence: CASSSPRDEQFF.

This clone was detected a few times. This sequence joins TRBV10-1 and TRBJ1-2; no definite D call. Germline V CDR1 and CDR2: WNHNN, SYGVQD (reference sequence). The CDR3 has 16 amino acids. Trimming took 2 bases from V and 4 from J, leaving 17 bases between them. CDR3 DNA: TGCGCCAGCAGTGAGAGTATCCGAGGAGGCCTCTATGGCTACACCTTC. Residues: CASSESIRGGLYGYTF.

This chain connects TRBV4-1 to TRBJ2-2, with 9 nucleotides matching TRBD2. The CDR3 contains 17 residues. The V gene's germline CDR1 is MGHRA and CDR2 YSYEKL. The trim removed 0 bases at V and 3 bases at J, leaving 5 bases unmatched. The CDR3 loop reads CASSQELAGWDTGELFF. The CDR3, as DNA: TGCGCCAGCAGCCAAGAGCTAGCGGGGTGGGACACCGGGGAGCTGTTTTTT.

The chain is built from TRBV19 and TRBJ2-1; 8 bases are a match to TRBD2. After removal of 6 bases from V and 4 bases from J, the junction contained 11 bases not matched to a gene. The germline V gene encodes CDR1 LNHDA and CDR2 SQIVND (reference sequence). The CDR3 loop spans 16 amino acids. CDR3 amino acids: CASRNSAGDIYNEQFF. The CDR3 nucleotides are TGTGCCAGTAGGAATTCAGCGGGGGACATTTACAATGAGCAGTTCTTC.

The CDR3 loop reads CASSLGYRSEGELFF. CDR3 coding DNA: TGTGCCAGCAGCTTAGGGTACAGGTCGGAAGGGGAGCTGTTTTTT. V usage is TRBV7-6 and J usage is TRBJ2-2; maybe TRBD1 (5 bases). Trimming pared 1 base from V and 8 bases from J, leaving 14 bases between. This CDR3 has 15 residues. Germline V gene sequence: CDR1 SGHVS, CDR2 FNYEAQ. The whole variable domain, filled in from reference TRBV7-6 and TRBJ2-2, reads GAGVSQSPRYKVTKRGQDVALRCDPISGHVSLYWYRQALGQGPEFLTYFNYEAQQDKSGLPNDRFSAERPEGSISTLTIQRTEQRDSAMYRCASSLGYRSEGELFFGEGSRLTVL.

The chain recombines TRBV14 with TRBJ1-4; D is ambiguous. CDR3 size: 14 residues. Germline assignment: CDR1 SGHDN and CDR2 FVKESK. Trimming took 1 base from V and 5 from J, leaving 8 bases between them. Here the CDR3 reads CASSQAPENEKLFF. The CDR3 DNA is TGTGCCAGCAGCCAAGCCCCGGAGAATGAAAAACTGTTTTTT. Full variable domain (outside the CDR3, taken from reference TRBV14 and TRBJ1-4): EAGVTQFPSHSVIEKGQTVTLRCDPISGHDNLYWYRRVMGKEIKFLLHFVKESKQDESGMPNNRFLAERTGGTYSTLKVQPAELEDSGVYFCASSQAPENEKLFFGSGTQLSVL.

This clone was seen a handful of times. The rearrangement uses TRBV9 and TRBJ1-1, with D perhaps TRBD1 (5 bases). The CDR3 is 13 amino acids. Germline lookup yields CDR1 SGDLS and CDR2 YYNGEE. V shed 2 bases and J shed 7 bases, with 12 bases lying between them. CDR3 region: CASSVGQGGEAFF. In nucleotides, the CDR3 is TGTGCCAGCAGCGTCGGCCAGGGTGGTGAAGCTTTCTTT.

The chain joins TRBV28 to TRBJ2-1, with D perhaps TRBD2 (6 bases). The CDR3 runs 16 residues. Germline V gives CDR1 MDHEN, CDR2 SYDVKM. V lost 5 bases and J lost 8, with 22 bases in between. CDR3 protein: CASSPWVGGSSHEQFF. As DNA, the CDR3 is TGTGCCAGCAGTCCCTGGGTGGGGGGTTCCAGCCATGAGCAGTTCTTC.

The V call is TRBV5-6, the J call TRBJ2-3; 7 bases are shared with TRBD2. V dropped 4 bases and J dropped 4; count of bases not matched to a gene: 3. The CDR3 spans 13 residues. The V gene's germline CDR1 is SGHDT and CDR2 YYEEEE. For the CDR3, the DNA is TGTGCCAGCAGCCCTGGGGGGGCAGATACGCAGTATTTT. Translated: CASSPGGADTQYF.

The chain employs TRBV6-1 and TRBJ2-7; D is perhaps TRBD2 (6 bases). The CDR3 has 15 residues. Germline CDR1 and CDR2: MNHNS and SASEGT. Trimming pared 5 bases from V and 4 bases from J, leaving 18 bases between. The chain's CDR3 is CASSFRDSPLYEQYF. Here the CDR3 DNA reads TGTGCCAGCAGTTTCCGGGACTCCCCATTGTACGAGCAGTACTTC.

In DNA, the CDR3 is TGCGCCAGCAGCTTTGGTACAGGGTACTTCTCTGGAAACACCATATATTTT. It encodes CASSFGTGYFSGNTIYF. The gene calls are TRBV5-1 and TRBJ1-3, with D possibly TRBD1 on 6 matching bases. Per the germline V gene, CDR1 is SGHRS and CDR2 is YFSETQ. Trimming took 2 bases from V and 0 from J, leaving 15 bases between them. The CDR3 is made up of 17 amino acids.

The rearrangement links TRBV19 to TRBJ2-1, with 9 bases identical to TRBD2. CDR1 LNHDA and CDR2 SQIVND come from the germline V gene (reference sequence). The CDR3 consists of 15 residues. V shed 3 bases and J 8 bases; nucleotides not matched to a gene: 8. CDR3: CASSMGAGGFDEQFF. In DNA form, the CDR3 reads TGTGCCAGTAGTATGGGAGCGGGAGGCTTCGATGAGCAGTTCTTC.

In its sample, this clone was seen a few times. The chain links TRBV9 to TRBJ1-1; possibly TRBD1 for D (5 bases). Trimming pared 5 bases from V and 3 bases from J, leaving 11 bases between. This CDR3 comprises 13 residues. CDR1 is SGDLS, CDR2 YYNGEE, per germline. CDR3 in DNA: TGTGCCAGCAGTGAAGGGGCGCACACTGAAGCTTTCTTT. As protein: CASSEGAHTEAFF.